A selection of T cell receptor beta chains follows, all from one sample in a study of T cells in localized non-small cell lung cancer. Profiling relied on immunoSEQ multiplex PCR, and the TCRdb table lists in-frame clones only, not all of them. There are 40,000 to 65,000 clones in the sample; roughly 88% occur only once, and roughly 15% lies in the top ten. The sample in question was peripheral blood mononuclear cells, obtained before any cancer treatment. These receptors all come from a man aged 40 to 70 with stage III lung adenocarcinoma. Both conserved end residues are part of each CDR3. The D gene is left open where the match is weak. Not every row has a clone size; where given, it reads once, few, many or a size class.

v_gene	d_gene	abundance	j_gene	CDR3nt	CDR3aa
TRBV2	.	.	TRBJ1-1	TGTGCCAGCAGTGAAAGGGAGACCACTGAAGCTTTCTTT	CASSERETTEAFF
TRBV7-9	.	.	TRBJ2-1	TGTGCCAGCAGCTTAGAACAGGAAAATGAGCAGTTCTTC	CASSLEQENEQFF
TRBV18	.	.	TRBJ1-2	TGTGCCAGCTCACCAAATGGGAGGTCGGGAGGCTACACCTTC	CASSPNGRSGGYTF
TRBV2	.	.	TRBJ2-2	TGTGCCAGCAGTGACGTTGGGGGAAATGGCGGGGAGCTGTTTTTT	CASSDVGGNGGELFF
TRBV27	.	.	TRBJ1-5	TGTGCCAGCAGTCGGACATCGGATAACTATAGCAATCAGCCCCAGCATTTT	CASSRTSDNYSNQPQHF
TRBV9	.	.	TRBJ2-5	TGTGCCAGCAGCCTTCCGGGATACCAAGAGACCCAGTACTTC	CASSLPGYQETQYF
TRBV19	TRBD2	.	TRBJ2-1	TGTGCCAGTAGTTCCCGGACTAGCGGGAGTCATGAGCAGTTCTTC	CASSSRTSGSHEQFF
TRBV19	TRBD1	once	TRBJ2-7	TGTGCCAGTAGTGCCGGGACAGGGGACTCCTACGAGCAGTACTTC	CASSAGTGDSYEQYF
TRBV19	.	.	TRBJ1-4	TGTGCCAGTAGTTCCCTCGCGGGCACTAATGAAAAACTGTTTTTT	CASSSLAGTNEKLFF
TRBV5-1	TRBD2	.	TRBJ2-7	TGCGCCAGCAGCTTGGGTAGCGGGCCGTCCTACGAGCAGTACTTC	CASSLGSGPSYEQYF
TRBV5-1	.	few	TRBJ2-1	TGCGCCAGCAGCTTGGAGGGAGGTGGAGGTGAGCAGTTCTTC	CASSLEGGGGEQFF
TRBV30	TRBD1	.	TRBJ1-3	TGTGCCTGGGGACAGGGGCACTCTGGAAACACCATATATTTT	CAWGQGHSGNTIYF
TRBV5-6	.	.	TRBJ2-3	TGTGCCAGCAGCTTGGAAGGGTACTCCACAGATACGCAGTATTTT	CASSLEGYSTDTQYF
TRBV5-5	.	.	TRBJ2-7	TGTGCCAGCAGCAGGGCGGGACAGAGCTCCTACGAGCAGTACTTC	CASSRAGQSSYEQYF
TRBV2	.	few	TRBJ1-1	TGTGCCAGCAGTGAAACGGGGCCGAACACTGAAGCTTTCTTT	CASSETGPNTEAFF
TRBV7-9	.	.	TRBJ2-1	TGTGCCAGCCTCGCCGGGAGTTTCAGCTCCTACAATGAGCAGTTCTTC	CASLAGSFSSYNEQFF
TRBV19	.	.	TRBJ2-3	TGTGCCAGTAGTATATTCGAGGGGAGCACAGATACGCAGTATTTT	CASSIFEGSTDTQYF
TRBV6-6	.	.	TRBJ2-7	TGTGCCAGCAGTTACTCGAGACAGACCTACGAGCAGTACTTC	CASSYSRQTYEQYF
TRBV19	.	few	TRBJ1-1	TGTGCCAGTAGTATGATGGTGAACACTGAAGCTTTCTTT	CASSMMVNTEAFF
TRBV9	.	.	TRBJ1-2	TGTGCCAGCAGCGACGTAGACGCTTATGGCTACACCTTC	CASSDVDAYGYTF
TRBV19	TRBD2	.	TRBJ2-1	TGTGCCAGTAGTACCAAGCGGGAGACCAATGAGCAGTTCTTC	CASSTKRETNEQFF
TRBV2	.	.	TRBJ1-4	TGTGCCAGCAGTGCTAATGGCGAAAAACTGTTTTTT	CASSANGEKLFF
TRBV7-9	.	few	TRBJ2-5	TGTGCCAGCAGTCGAACAGGGTCCCGGGAGACCCAGTACTTC	CASSRTGSRETQYF
TRBV7-2	TRBD2	.	TRBJ2-5	TGTGCCAGCAGCTTAGAACTCGGGGGGGAGACCCAGTACTTC	CASSLELGGETQYF
TRBV11-2	TRBD1	once	TRBJ2-7	TGTGCCAGCAGGCGAATCCGGGACAGCCCCTACGAGCAGTACTTC	CASRRIRDSPYEQYF